This TCR beta chain was identified in a study of esophageal squamous cell carcinoma under preoperative chemotherapy. Turning to the study itself: Both tumor-infiltrating lymphocytes and peripheral blood T cells were profiled.

Study-wide findings and caveats: Paclitaxel-nedaplatin therapy caused immediate, substantial clonotype frequency changes. Post-treatment tumor-infiltrating lymphocytes appeared partly derived from peripheral T cells migrating into the tumor. Chemotherapy was followed by significantly higher TCR diversity in peripheral T cells only, not tumor-infiltrating lymphocytes.

Germline values: CDR1 MNHNS, CDR2 SASEGT. The CDR3 extends over 13 amino acids. Deletions cut 7 bases from V and 10 bases from J, with 17 bases between. Regarding time point: before preoperative PTX-NDP chemotherapy. As regards this clonotype: Its antigen is as yet unknown.

TCRdb fed the PCR reads into MiXCR, producing one record per CDR3 protein. The repertoire holds roughly 13,000 distinct CDR3 sequences, around 50% seen once, with 15% to 20% in the top ten. The specimen was taken from a patient given preoperative chemotherapy. This receptor was obtained from a human donor with esophageal squamous cell carcinoma. The donor label of this sample is uncertain. The chain employs TRBV6-1 and TRBJ2-1; D gene uncertain. The CDR3: CASTGDFPYEQFF. As DNA, the CDR3 is TGTGCCAGCACAGGAGACTTCCCCTACGAGCAGTTCTTC.